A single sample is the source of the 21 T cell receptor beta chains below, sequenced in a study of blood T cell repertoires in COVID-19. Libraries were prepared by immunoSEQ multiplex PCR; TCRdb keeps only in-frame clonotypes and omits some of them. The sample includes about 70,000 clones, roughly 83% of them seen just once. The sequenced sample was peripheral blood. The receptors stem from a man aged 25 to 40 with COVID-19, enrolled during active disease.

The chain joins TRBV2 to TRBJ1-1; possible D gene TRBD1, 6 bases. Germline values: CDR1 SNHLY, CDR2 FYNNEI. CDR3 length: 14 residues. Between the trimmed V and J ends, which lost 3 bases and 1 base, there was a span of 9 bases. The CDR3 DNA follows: TGTGCCAGCAGTGAGGGGGGGGCGAACACTGAAGCTTTCTTT. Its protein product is CASSEGGANTEAFF.

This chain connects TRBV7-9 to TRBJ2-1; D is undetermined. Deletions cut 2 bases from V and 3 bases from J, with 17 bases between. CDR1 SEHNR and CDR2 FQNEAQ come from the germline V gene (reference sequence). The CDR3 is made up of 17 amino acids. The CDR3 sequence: CASSLPFRVAVYNEQFF. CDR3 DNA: TGTGCCAGCAGCTTACCCTTCCGGGTCGCTGTCTACAATGAGCAGTTCTTC. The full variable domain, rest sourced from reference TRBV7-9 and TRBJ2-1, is DTGVSQNPRHKITKRGQNVTFRCDPISEHNRLYWYRQTLGQGPEFLTYFQNEAQLEKSRLLSDRFSAERPKGSFSTLEIQRTEQGDSAMYLCASSLPFRVAVYNEQFFGPGTRLTVL.

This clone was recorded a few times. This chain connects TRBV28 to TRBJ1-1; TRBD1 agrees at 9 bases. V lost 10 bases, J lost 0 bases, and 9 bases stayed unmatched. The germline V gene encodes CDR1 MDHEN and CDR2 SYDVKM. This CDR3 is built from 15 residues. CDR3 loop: CATTDRGALNTEAFF. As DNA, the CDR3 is TGTGCCACCACGGACAGGGGAGCTTTGAACACTGAAGCTTTCTTT.

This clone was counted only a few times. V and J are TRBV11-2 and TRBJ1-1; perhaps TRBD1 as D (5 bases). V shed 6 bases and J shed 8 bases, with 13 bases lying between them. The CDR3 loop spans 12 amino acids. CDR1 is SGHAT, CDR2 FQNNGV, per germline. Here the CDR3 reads CASSLAGMEAFF. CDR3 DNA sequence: TGTGCCAGCAGTCTCGCAGGGATGGAAGCTTTCTTT.

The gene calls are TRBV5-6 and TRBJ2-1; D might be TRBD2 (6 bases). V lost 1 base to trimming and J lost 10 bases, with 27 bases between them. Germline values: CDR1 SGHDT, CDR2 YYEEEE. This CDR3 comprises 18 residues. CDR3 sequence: CASSLYGAGTSRAGEQFF. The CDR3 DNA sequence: TGTGCCAGCAGCTTGTACGGGGCGGGGACCTCAAGGGCAGGGGAGCAGTTCTTC.

The CDR3 sequence: CASSWSGDYGYTF. The CDR3 nucleotides read TGTGCCAGCAGTTGGTCAGGGGATTATGGCTACACCTTC. This chain links TRBV12-3 or TRBV12-4 with TRBJ1-2; the D gene is possibly TRBD1 (6 bases). V was trimmed by 4 bases and J by 5 bases, leaving 11 bases between them. CDR3 length: 13 residues.

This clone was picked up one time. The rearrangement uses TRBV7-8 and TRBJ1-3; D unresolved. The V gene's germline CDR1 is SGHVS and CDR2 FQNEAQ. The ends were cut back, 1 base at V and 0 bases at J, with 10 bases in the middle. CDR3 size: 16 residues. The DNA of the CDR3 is TGTGCCAGCAGCTTAGATTTTGGCAGCTCTGGAAACACCATATATTTT. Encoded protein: CASSLDFGSSGNTIYF.

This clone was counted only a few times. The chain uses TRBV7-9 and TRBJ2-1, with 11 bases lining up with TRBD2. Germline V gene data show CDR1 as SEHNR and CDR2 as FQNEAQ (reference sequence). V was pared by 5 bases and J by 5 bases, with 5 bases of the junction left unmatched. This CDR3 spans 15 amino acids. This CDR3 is CASSRIAGGNNEQFF. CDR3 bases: TGTGCCAGCAGCCGGATAGCGGGAGGGAACAATGAGCAGTTCTTC.

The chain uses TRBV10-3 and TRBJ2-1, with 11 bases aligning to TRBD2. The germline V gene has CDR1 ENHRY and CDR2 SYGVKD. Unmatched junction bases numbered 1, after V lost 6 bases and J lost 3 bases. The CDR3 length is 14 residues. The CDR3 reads CAISGLAGYNEQFF. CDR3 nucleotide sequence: TGTGCCATCAGCGGACTAGCGGGCTACAATGAGCAGTTCTTC.

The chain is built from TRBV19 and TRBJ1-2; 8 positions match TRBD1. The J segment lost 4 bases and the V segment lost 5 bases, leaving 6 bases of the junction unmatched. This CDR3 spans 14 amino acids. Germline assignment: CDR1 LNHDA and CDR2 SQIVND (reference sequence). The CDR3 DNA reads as TGTGCCAGTAGTTCACGGACAGGGCGCTATGGCTACACCTTC. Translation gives CASSSRTGRYGYTF.

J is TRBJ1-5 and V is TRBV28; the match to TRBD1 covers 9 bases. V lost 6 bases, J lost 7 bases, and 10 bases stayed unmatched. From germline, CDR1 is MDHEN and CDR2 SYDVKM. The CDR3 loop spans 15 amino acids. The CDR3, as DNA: TGTGCCAGCAGGGTAACACAGGGGGCTGGGCAGCCCCAGCATTTT. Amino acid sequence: CASRVTQGAGQPQHF. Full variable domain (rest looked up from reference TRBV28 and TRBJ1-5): DVKVTQSSRYLVKRTGEKVFLECVQDMDHENMFWYRQDPGLGLRLIYFSYDVKMKEKGDIPEGYSVSREKKERFSLILESASTNQTSMYLCASRVTQGAGQPQHFGDGTRLSIL.

For the CDR3, the DNA is TGTGCCAGCAGCTTAGAGGGACAGGGAACAGATACGCAGTATTTT. It yields the protein CASSLEGQGTDTQYF. The V call is TRBV11-2, the J call TRBJ2-3; TRBD1 matches at 9 bases. The germline gives CDR1 SGHAT, CDR2 FQNNGV. This CDR3 is built from 15 residues. V shed 0 bases and J 3 bases; nucleotides not matched to a gene: 1.

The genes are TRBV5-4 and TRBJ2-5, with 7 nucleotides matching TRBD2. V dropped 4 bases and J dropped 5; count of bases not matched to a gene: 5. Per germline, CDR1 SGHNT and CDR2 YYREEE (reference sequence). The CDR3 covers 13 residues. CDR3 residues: CASSPHSGETQYF. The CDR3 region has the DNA TGTGCCAGCAGCCCGCATAGCGGGGAGACCCAGTACTTC.

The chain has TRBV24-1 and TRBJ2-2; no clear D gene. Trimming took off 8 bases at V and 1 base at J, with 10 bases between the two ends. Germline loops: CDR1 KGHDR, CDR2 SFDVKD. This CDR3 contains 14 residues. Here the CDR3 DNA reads TGTGCCACCATGAGGTCGCAGAACACCGGGGAGCTGTTTTTT. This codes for CATMRSQNTGELFF.

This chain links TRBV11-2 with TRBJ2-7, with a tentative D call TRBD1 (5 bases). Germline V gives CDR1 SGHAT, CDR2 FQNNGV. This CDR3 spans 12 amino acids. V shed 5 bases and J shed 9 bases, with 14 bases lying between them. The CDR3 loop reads CASSPERRGQYF. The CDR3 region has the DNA TGTGCCAGCAGCCCAGAGCGAAGGGGGCAGTACTTC. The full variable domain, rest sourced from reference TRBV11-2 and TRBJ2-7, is EAGVAQSPRYKIIEKRQSVAFWCNPISGHATLYWYQQILGQGPKLLIQFQNNGVVDDSQLPKDRFSAERLKGVDSTLKIQPAKLEDSAVYLCASSPERRGQYFGPGTRLTVT.

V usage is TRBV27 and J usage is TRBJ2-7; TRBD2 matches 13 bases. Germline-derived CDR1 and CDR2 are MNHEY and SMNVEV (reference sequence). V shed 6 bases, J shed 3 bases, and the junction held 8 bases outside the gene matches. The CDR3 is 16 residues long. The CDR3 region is CASSLGGTSGIYEQYF. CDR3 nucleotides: TGTGCCAGCAGCCTGGGTGGGACTAGCGGGATCTACGAGCAGTACTTC.

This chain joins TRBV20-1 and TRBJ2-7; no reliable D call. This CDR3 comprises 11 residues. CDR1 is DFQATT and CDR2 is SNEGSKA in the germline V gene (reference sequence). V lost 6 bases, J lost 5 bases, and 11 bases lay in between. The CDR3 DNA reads TGCAGTGCCACGCCCAGTCACGAGCAGTACTTC. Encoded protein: CSATPSHEQYF.

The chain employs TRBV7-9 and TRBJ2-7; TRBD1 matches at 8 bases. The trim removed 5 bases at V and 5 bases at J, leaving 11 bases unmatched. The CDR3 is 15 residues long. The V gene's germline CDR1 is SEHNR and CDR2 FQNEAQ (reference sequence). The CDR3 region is CASSTPGQGDHEQYF. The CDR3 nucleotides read TGTGCCAGCAGCACGCCCGGACAGGGAGACCACGAGCAGTACTTC.

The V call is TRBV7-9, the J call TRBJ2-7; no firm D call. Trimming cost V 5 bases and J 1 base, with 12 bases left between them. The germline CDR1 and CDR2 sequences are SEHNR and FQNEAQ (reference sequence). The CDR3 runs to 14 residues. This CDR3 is CASSPITNSYEQYF. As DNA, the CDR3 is TGTGCCAGCAGCCCCATAACTAATTCCTACGAGCAGTACTTC. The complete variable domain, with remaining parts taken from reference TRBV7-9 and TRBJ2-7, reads DTGVSQNPRHKITKRGQNVTFRCDPISEHNRLYWYRQTLGQGPEFLTYFQNEAQLEKSRLLSDRFSAERPKGSFSTLEIQRTEQGDSAMYLCASSPITNSYEQYFGPGTRLTVT.

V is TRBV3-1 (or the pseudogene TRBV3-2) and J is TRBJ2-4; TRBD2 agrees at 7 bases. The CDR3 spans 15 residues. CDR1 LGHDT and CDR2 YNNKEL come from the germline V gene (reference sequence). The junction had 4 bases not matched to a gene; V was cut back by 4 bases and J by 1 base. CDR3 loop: CASSRRDYAKNIQYF. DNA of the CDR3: TGTGCCAGCAGCCGACGGGACTACGCCAAAAACATTCAGTACTTC.

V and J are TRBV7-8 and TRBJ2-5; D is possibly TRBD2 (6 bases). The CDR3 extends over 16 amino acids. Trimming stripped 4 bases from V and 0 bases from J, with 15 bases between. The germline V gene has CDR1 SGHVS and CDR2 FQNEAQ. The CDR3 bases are TGTGCCAGCAGCTCGATAAGGCGGGGCCACCAAGAGACCCAGTACTTC. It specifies CASSSIRRGHQETQYF. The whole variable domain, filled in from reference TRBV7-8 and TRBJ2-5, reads GAGVSQSPRYKVAKRGQDVALRCDPISGHVSLFWYQQALGQGPEFLTYFQNEAQLDKSGLPSDRFFAERPEGSVSTLKIQRTQQEDSAVYLCASSSIRRGHQETQYFGPGTRLLVL.